This T cell receptor beta chain was found in a study of shared clonotypes between healthy human individuals (dated by TCRdb to about 2020). In terms of the full investigation: A few men and a couple of women, aged 18 to 49 years, made up the cohort. For each donor, CD4 naive and CD4 memory were each given three plates, CD8 naive was given two plates, and CD8 memory was given one plate. To estimate repertoire size and how much clonotype sharing occurs between individuals, the study deeply sequenced the blood TCR repertoires of about five healthy adults. Libraries were prepared and TCR repertoires were sequenced by different laboratories using diverse techniques, in order to increase sequencing depth and limit assay-specific biases. Each donor's leukapheresis produced roughly between roughly 0.85 and 10 billion PBMCs.

On this clone: Its cognate antigen has yet to be identified. Per-base qualities were not stored, and no clone one base away is much larger.

The donors were healthy, HIV-negative adults who had no recently reported acute infections or vaccinations. Every donor was a Caucasian adult living in Nashville, Tennessee, USA. CD4+ T cells were enriched by magnetic negative selection; naive cells were then positively selected on CD45RA, and the negative fraction formed the memory subset. Blood was obtained by leukapheresis, after which PBMCs were separated by Ficoll-Histopaque density gradient centrifugation and cryopreserved in liquid nitrogen vapor phase. Purity and quantity of every magnetically sorted T cell population were checked by analytical flow cytometry. Genomic DNA was isolated from each sorted fraction and quantified by UV absorbance on a Nanodrop 2000c. Using the deep immunoSEQ assay, multiplex PCR amplified TCR CDR3 regions from genomic DNA. For each cell subset, the extracted genomic DNA was distributed evenly across all wells of several immunoSEQ 96-well plates, and each plate served as one replicate. Each replicate PCR for sorted subsets received approximately 200 ng genomic DNA, equal to roughly 33,000 T cell genomes. Purified libraries were measured with a Qubit 3.0 fluorometer, size-checked on a Bioanalyzer 2100, and measured again with the KAPA Library Quantification kit. Every immunoSEQ 96-well plate was sequenced on a separate single-read 150-cycle Illumina NextSeq 550 flow cell. Concerning the study's data processing: The immunoSEQ output contained only junctional sequences without quality scores, so filtering could not match that applied to full-length reads. To assign V/J genes and CDR3, sequences were annotated using PyIR, a Python wrapper for IgBLAST v1.9, with IMGT germline references. Reads were filtered out if the reads had weak V/J assignments (E-value above 1e-6), no CDR3, stop codons, out-of-frame junctions, or ambiguous translated residues. V3J clonotypes were defined by identical inferred V gene, J gene, and CDR3 amino acid sequence. Percentage overlap between repertoires was calculated by dividing the number of shared unique clonotypes by the size of the smaller repertoire. Richness of each repertoire was evaluated using RTK rarefaction, the Chao1 estimator, and Recon v2.1 estimates of unobserved clonotypes. OLGA was used to compute generation probabilities for all TCRbeta clonotypes that the gDNA method yielded from a handful of donors. TCRdb provides this immuneACCESS table in a form limited to in-frame rearrangements. Some clones are lacking; in checked studies, under half of them reflect an unresolved V gene, and why the rest are absent is not known. The D gene and trimming were derived from the DNA, and the V and J assignments and clone size from that table. The sample table holds roughly 640,000 clones, of which about 74% were seen once. 1.5% to 2% of the sample comes from the top ten.

What the study reported, not specific to this receptor: Because the study included a small number of donors, the genetic and exposure-history diversity represented was limited. Naive subsets generally had larger estimated clonotype richness than memory subsets. Incomplete sequencing was indicated by rarefaction of sorted-subset datasets, despite the large sequencing depth. Pairwise subsampling indicated that sequencing depth was expected to affect the degree of clonotype sharing among donors. Higher generation probabilities were observed for clonotypes shared by all four sorted-subset donors than for non-shared clonotypes. About 5% of naive CD4, 3.5% of naive CD8, 2% to 2.5% of memory CD4, and more than 0.35% of memory CD8 clonotypes were shared across four donors. Only blood was sampled, and tissue TCR repertoires likely differ from those in blood.

Source material: memory CD4+ T cells sorted from blood. What the cell subset or site label conveys for this sample: CD45RA-negative fraction. This TCR derives from a woman in her twenties or thirties in good health.

The CDR3 here reads CAIRGERESTDTQYF. The nucleotides read TGTGCCATCAGGGGGGAGCGGGAGAGCACAGATACGCAGTATTTT. The rearrangement joined TRBV10-3 to TRBJ2-3; TRBD2 aligns with 8 central bases. At the junction V is shortened by 6 bases and J by 0 bases; bases outside the gene matches: 5. Sequences ENHRY (CDR1) and SYGVKD (CDR2) are obtained from the germline V gene. Spanning cysteine to phenylalanine, the CDR3 consists of 15 amino acids. The only DNA kept is the CDR3, 45 bases in frame from the first base.